This T cell receptor (beta chain) was sequenced during a study of T cells in Graves' hyperthyroidism and ophthalmopathy. This clonotype was seen ten or more times. Graves' hyperthyroidism is called stable when ophthalmopathy does not progress within 18 months. Clinical symptoms, serum thyroxine, TRAb, thyroid ultrasound and orbital computed tomography established diagnosis. The PBMCs were taken from around 9.1 ml of fresh peripheral blood. TCR beta CDR3 regions were amplified from RNA transcripts. RT-PCR in the first round (using the HTBI primer set) targeted the TCR CDR3. TCRdb independently ran MiXCR on the multiplex PCR reads; one entry per CDR3 protein. The sample holds about 420,000 distinct CDR3 sequences, about 13% seen once. Germline V lookup: CDR1 LGHDT, CDR2 YNNKEL (reference sequence). This CDR3 has 14 amino acids. V lost 0 bases to trimming and J lost 9 bases, with 13 bases between them.

Sequencing input: blood. The sequence was obtained from a woman aged 18-35 years with Graves' hyperthyroidism. The V call is TRBV3-1, the J call TRBJ2-3; tentatively, D is TRBD2 (5 bases). The CDR3 protein is CASSQDSATFTQYF. CDR3 coding DNA: TGTGCCAGCAGCCAAGATAGCGCCACCTTCACGCAGTATTTT.